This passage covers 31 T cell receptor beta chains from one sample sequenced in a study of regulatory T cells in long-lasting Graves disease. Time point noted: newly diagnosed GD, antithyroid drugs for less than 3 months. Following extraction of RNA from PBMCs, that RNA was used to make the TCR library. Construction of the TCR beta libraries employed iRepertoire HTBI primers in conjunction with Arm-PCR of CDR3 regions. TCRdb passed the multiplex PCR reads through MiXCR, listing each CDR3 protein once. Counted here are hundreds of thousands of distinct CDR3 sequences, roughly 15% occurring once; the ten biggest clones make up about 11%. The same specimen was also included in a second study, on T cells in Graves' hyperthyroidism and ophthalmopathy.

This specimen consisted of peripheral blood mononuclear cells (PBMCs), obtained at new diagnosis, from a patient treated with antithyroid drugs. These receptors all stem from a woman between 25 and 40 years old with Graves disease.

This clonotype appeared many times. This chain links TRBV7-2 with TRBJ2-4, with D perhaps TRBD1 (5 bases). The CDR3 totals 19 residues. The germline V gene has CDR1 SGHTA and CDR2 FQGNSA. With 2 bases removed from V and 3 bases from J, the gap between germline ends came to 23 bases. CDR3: CASSLLRSTPRGGKNIQYF. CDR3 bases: TGTGCCAGCAGCTTACTCAGGTCAACACCTAGGGGTGGCAAAAACATTCAGTACTTC.

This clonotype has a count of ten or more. The CDR3 DNA reads as TGTGCCAGCTCAGACCTGTCGGGCAATCAGCCCCAGCATTTT. It specifies CASSDLSGNQPQHF. The chain couples TRBV18 to TRBJ1-5; D not certain. This CDR3 region has 14 residues. Germline V gives CDR1 KGHSH, CDR2 LQKENI. The V end was cut by 5 bases, the J end by 2 bases, with 10 bases between.

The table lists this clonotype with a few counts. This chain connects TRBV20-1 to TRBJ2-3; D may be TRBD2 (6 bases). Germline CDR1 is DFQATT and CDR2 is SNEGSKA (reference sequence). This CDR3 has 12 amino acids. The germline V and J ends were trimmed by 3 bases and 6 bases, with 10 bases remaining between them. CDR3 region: CSASGRGDTQYF. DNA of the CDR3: TGCAGTGCTAGCGGGAGAGGCGATACGCAGTATTTT.

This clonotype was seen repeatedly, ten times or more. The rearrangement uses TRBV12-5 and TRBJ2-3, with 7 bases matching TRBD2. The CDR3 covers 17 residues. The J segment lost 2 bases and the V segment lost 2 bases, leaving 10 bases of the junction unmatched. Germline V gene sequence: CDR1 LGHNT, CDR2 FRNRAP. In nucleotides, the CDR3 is TGTGCTAGTGGTTTGCAAGCCAGCGGGATCTACACAGATACGCAGTATTTT. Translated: CASGLQASGIYTDTQYF.

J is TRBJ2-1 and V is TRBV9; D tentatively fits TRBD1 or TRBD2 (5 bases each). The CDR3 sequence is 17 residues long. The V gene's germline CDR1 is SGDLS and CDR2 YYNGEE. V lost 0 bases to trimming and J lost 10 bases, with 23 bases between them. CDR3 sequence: CASSVGLNQGVKGEQFF. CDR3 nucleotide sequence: TGTGCCAGCAGCGTAGGGTTAAACCAGGGAGTAAAGGGGGAGCAGTTCTTC.

The CDR3 region has the DNA TGCAGTGGTATGGGACTAGCGGGAGTAAGGAATACGCAGTATTTT. It is translated as CSGMGLAGVRNTQYF. This chain uses TRBV20-1 with TRBJ2-3; 14 bases align to TRBD2. The CDR3 has 15 residues. The V and J ends lost 7 bases and 7 bases, in that order; junction bases with no gene match: 10. Germline V gives CDR1 DFQATT, CDR2 SNEGSKA (reference sequence).

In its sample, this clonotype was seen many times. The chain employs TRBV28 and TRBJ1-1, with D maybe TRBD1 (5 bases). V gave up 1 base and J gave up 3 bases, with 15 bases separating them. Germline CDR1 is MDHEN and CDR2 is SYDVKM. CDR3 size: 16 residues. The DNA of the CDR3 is TGTGCCAGCAGTTTATCTACAGGTTTAGTAGACACTGAAGCTTTCTTT. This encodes CASSLSTGLVDTEAFF.

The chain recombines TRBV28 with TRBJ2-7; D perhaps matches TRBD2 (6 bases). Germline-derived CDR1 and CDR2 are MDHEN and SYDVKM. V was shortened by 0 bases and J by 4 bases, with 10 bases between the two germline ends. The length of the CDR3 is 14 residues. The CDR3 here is CASSLWASVYEQYF. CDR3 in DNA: TGTGCCAGCAGTTTATGGGCTAGCGTGTACGAGCAGTACTTC. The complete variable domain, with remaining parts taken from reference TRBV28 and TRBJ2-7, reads DVKVTQSSRYLVKRTGEKVFLECVQDMDHENMFWYRQDPGLGLRLIYFSYDVKMKEKGDIPEGYSVSREKKERFSLILESASTNQTSMYLCASSLWASVYEQYFGPGTRLTVT.

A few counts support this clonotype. Here the CDR3 DNA reads TGTGCCAGCAGTGTATTCGGAGAGACCCAGTACTTC. Its protein is CASSVFGETQYF. V is TRBV25-1 and J is TRBJ2-5; D ambiguous. The CDR3 has 12 amino acids. Germline V gene sequence: CDR1 MGHDK, CDR2 SYGVNS. Trimming removed 4 bases from V and 4 bases from J, with 7 bases in between. Full variable domain (remainder filled in from reference TRBV25-1 and TRBJ2-5): EADIYQTPRYLVIGTGKKITLECSQTMGHDKMYWYQQDPGMELHLIHYSYGVNSTEKGDLSSESTVSRIRTEHFPLTLESARPSHTSQYLCASSVFGETQYFGPGTRLLVL.

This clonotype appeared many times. The CDR3 spells CASSYSTLAGEFGSYNEQFF. The CDR3 nucleotides read TGTGCCAGCAGTTACTCGACCCTAGCGGGAGAATTCGGGTCCTACAATGAGCAGTTCTTC. V gene TRBV6-5 combines with J gene TRBJ2-1, with 10 bases fitting TRBD2. V was pared by 0 bases and J by 1 base, with 12 bases of the junction left unmatched. The germline gives CDR1 MNHEY, CDR2 SVGAGI. CDR3 length: 20 amino acids.

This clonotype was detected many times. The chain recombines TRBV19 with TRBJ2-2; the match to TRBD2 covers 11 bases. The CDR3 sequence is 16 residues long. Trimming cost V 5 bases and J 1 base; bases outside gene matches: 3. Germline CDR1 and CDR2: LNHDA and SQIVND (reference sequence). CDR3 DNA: TGTGCCAGTAGTTGGGGACTAGCGGTGAACACCGGGGAGCTGTTTTTT. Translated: CASSWGLAVNTGELFF.

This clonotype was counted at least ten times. The CDR3 here is CASSGGLAYEQYF. The CDR3 region has the DNA TGTGCCAGCAGTGGGGGACTAGCATACGAGCAGTACTTC. The J gene is TRBJ2-7, the V gene TRBV6-1; TRBD2 matches 9 bases. The CDR3 is 13 amino acids. The V gene's germline CDR1 is MNHNS and CDR2 SASEGT. Unmatched junction bases numbered 2, after V lost 4 bases and J lost 4 bases.

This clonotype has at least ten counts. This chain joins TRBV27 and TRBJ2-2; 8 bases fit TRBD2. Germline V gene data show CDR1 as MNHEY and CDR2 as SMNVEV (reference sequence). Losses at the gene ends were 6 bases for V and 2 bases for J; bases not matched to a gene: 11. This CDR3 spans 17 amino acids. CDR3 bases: TGTGCCAGCAGCCTACTCCAGCGGGAGTATAACACCGGGGAGCTGTTTTTT. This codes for CASSLLQREYNTGELFF.

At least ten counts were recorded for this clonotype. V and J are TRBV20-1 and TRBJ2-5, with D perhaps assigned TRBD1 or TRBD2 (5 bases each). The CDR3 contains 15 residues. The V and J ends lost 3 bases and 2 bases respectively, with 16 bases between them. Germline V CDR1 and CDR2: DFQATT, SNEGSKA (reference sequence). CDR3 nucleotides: TGCAGTGCTAGCCCTACAGGACTTATGCAAGAGACCCAGTACTTC. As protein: CSASPTGLMQETQYF.

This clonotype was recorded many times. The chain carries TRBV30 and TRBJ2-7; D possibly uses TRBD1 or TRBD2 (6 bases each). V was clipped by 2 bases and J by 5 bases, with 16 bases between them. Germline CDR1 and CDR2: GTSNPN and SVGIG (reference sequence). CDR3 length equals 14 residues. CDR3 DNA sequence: TGTGCCTGGAGTTCGAGCAGGGGACTCGACGAGCAGTACTTC. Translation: CAWSSSRGLDEQYF.

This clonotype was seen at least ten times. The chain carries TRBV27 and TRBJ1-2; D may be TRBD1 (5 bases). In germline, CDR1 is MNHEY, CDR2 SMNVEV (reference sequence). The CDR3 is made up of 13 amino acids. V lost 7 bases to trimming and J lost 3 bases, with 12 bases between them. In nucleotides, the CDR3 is TGTGCCAGCACCGGGGCCCCTCACTATGGCTACACCTTC. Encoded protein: CASTGAPHYGYTF.

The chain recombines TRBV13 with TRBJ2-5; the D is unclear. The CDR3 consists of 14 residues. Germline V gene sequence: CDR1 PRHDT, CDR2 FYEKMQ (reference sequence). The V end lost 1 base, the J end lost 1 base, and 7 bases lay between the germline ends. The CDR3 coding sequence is TGTGCCAGCAGCTTAGTGCGAACCCAAGAGACCCAGTACTTC. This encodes CASSLVRTQETQYF.

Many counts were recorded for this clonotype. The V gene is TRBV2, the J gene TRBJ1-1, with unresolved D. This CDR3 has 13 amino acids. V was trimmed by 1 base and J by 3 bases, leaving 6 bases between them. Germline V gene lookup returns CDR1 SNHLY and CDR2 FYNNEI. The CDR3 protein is CASSEELDTEAFF. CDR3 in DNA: TGTGCCAGCAGTGAAGAGCTGGACACTGAAGCTTTCTTT.

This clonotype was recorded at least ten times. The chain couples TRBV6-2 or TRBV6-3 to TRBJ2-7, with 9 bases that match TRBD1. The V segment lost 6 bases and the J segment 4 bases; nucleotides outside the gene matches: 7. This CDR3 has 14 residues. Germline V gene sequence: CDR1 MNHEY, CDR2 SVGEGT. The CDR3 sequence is CASSHYRGRYEQYF. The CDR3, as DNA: TGTGCCAGCAGCCACTACAGGGGGCGTTACGAGCAGTACTTC.

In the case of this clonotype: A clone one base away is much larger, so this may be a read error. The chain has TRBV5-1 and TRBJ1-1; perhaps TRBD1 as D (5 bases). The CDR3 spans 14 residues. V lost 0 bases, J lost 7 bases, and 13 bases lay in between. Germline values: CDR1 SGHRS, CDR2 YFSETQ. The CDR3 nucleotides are TGCGCCAGCAGCTTGGGGGGCGGGATGGGTGAAGCTTTCTTT. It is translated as CASSLGGGMGEAFF.

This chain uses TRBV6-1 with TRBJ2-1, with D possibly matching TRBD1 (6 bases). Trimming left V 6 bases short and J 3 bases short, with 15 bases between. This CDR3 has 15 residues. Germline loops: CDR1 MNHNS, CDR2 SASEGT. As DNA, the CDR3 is TGTGCCAGCAGCCGACAACAGGGTCTCTACAATGAGCAGTTCTTC. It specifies CASSRQQGLYNEQFF.

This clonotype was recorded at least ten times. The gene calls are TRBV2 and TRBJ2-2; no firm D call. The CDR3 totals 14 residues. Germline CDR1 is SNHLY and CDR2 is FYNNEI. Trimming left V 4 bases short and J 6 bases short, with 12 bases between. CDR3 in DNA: TGTGCCAGCAGTGGTGCAGAGATCTCCGGGGAGCTGTTTTTT. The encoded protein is CASSGAEISGELFF.

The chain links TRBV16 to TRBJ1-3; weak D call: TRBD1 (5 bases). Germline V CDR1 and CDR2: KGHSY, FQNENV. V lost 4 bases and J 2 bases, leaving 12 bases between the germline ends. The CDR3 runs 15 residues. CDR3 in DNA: TGTGCCAGCAGCCCGCCCCGGGGGACTGGAAACACCATATATTTT. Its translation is CASSPPRGTGNTIYF.

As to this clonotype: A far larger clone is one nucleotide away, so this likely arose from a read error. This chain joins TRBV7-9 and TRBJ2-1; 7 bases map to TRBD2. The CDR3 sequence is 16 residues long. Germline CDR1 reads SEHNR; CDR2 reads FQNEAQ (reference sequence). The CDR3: CASSQGAGRLGDEQFF. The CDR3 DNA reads TGCGCCAGCAGCCAAGGGGCCGGGAGGCTGGGAGATGAGCAGTTCTTC.

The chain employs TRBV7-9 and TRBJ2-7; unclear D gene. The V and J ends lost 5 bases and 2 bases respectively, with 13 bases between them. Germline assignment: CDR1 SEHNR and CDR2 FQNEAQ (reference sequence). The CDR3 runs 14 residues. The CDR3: CASSLREVPYEQYF. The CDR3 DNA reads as TGTGCCAGCAGCCTAAGGGAAGTTCCCTACGAGCAGTACTTC.

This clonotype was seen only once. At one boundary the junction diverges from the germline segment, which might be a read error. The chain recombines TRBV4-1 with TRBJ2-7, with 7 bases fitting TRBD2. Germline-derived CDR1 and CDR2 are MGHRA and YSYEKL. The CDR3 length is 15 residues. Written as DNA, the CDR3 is TGTGCCAGCAGGGAGGCGGGAGAAGGGAACTACGAGCAGTACTTC. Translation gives CASREAGEGNYEQYF.

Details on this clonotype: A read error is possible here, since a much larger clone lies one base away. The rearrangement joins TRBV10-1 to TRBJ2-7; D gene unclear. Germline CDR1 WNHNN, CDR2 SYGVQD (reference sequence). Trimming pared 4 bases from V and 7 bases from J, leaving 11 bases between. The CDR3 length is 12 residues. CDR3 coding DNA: TGCGCCAGCAGTGGTCAGGCCAATGAGCAGTACTTC. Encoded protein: CASSGQANEQYF.

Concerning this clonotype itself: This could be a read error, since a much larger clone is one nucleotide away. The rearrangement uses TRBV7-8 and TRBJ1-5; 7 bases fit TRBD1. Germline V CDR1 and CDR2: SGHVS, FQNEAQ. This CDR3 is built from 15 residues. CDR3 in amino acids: CAGSRRDSLNQPQHF. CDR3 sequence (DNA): TGTGCCGGCAGCCGACGGGACAGTCTAAATCAGCCCCAGCATTTT.

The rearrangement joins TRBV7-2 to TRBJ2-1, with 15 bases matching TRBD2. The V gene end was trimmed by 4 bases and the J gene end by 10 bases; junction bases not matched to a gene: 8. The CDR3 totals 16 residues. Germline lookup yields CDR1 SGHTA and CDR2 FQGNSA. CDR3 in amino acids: CASSYGLAGGPGEQFF. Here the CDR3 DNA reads TGTGCCAGCAGCTACGGACTAGCGGGAGGGCCTGGGGAGCAGTTCTTC. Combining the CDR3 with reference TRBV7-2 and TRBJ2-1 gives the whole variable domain GAGVSQSPSNKVTEKGKDVELRCDPISGHTALYWYRQSLGQGLEFLIYFQGNSAPDKSGLPSDRFSAERTGGSVSTLTIQRTQQEDSAVYLCASSYGLAGGPGEQFFGPGTRLTVL.

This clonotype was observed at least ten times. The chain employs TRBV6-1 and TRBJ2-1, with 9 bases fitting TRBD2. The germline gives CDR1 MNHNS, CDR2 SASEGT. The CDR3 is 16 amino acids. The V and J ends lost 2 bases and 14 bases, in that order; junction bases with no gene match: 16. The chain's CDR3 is CASSEHGSGSFGLKFF. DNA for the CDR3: TGTGCCAGCAGTGAACATGGTAGCGGGAGCTTCGGGTTAAAGTTCTTC.

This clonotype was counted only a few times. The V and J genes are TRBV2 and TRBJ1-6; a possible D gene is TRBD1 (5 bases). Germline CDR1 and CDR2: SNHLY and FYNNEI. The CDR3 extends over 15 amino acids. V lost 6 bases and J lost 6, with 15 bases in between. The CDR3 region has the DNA TGTGCCAGCAGCGTAACCGGCGGGGGTAATTCACCCCTCCACTTT. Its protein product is CASSVTGGGNSPLHF. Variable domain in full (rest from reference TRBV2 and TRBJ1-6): EPEVTQTPSHQVTQMGQEVILRCVPISNHLYFYWYRQILGQKVEFLVSFYNNEISEKSEIFDDQFSVERPDGSNFTLKIRSTKLEDSAMYFCASSVTGGGNSPLHFGNGTRLTVT.